The next 18 T cell receptor beta chains were all read from a single sample in a study of T cells in Graves' hyperthyroidism and ophthalmopathy. The investigators amplified TCR beta CDR3 regions from RNA transcripts. During a first-round RT-PCR of the TCR CDR3, the HTBI primer set was used. MiXCR, run by TCRdb on the multiplex PCR reads, gives a single entry per CDR3 protein. This table holds roughly 400,000 distinct CDR3 sequences, approximately 25% found once. The sequenced material came from blood. The receptors stem from a man between 50 and 59 years old with Graves' hyperthyroidism.

This clonotype was detected a few times. The V gene is TRBV20-1, the J gene TRBJ1-4; D perhaps matches TRBD1 (5 bases). The V gene's germline CDR1 is DFQATT and CDR2 SNEGSKA (reference sequence). Trimming stripped 5 bases from V and 7 bases from J, with 14 bases between. This CDR3 is 13 amino acids long. The CDR3, as DNA: TGCAGTGCTCGCCCCCGGACACTTGAAAAACTGTTTTTT. It specifies CSARPRTLEKLFF.

Points on this clonotype: Germline and junction disagree at one end, which may indicate a read error. The chain employs TRBV24-1 and TRBJ1-1; tentatively, D is TRBD1 (5 bases). Germline V gene sequence: CDR1 KGHDR, CDR2 SFDVKD. CDR3 length equals 13 residues. CDR3 sequence: CATSDPPGSEALF. In DNA, the CDR3 is TGTGCCACCAGTGACCCCCCAGGGTCTGAAGCTCTCTTT.

This clonotype occurred a few times. This chain links TRBV5-6 with TRBJ2-2; 7 bases map to TRBD2. The CDR3 length is 16 residues. Germline V gives CDR1 SGHDT, CDR2 YYEEEE. V trimming: 4 bases; J trimming: 7 bases; junction bases outside the gene matches: 13. CDR3 sequence: CASSPTGPAGVGELFF. The CDR3 DNA is TGTGCCAGCAGCCCTACGGGCCCGGCGGGGGTCGGGGAGCTGTTTTTT. Full variable domain (rest looked up from reference TRBV5-6 and TRBJ2-2): DAGVTQSPTHLIKTRGQQVTLRCSPKSGHDTVSWYQQALGQGPQFIFQYYEEEERQRGNFPDRFSGHQFPNYSSELNVNALLLGDSALYLCASSPTGPAGVGELFFGEGSRLTVL.

This clonotype was recorded at least ten times. In DNA, the CDR3 is TGTGCCAGCAGTTTAACCTGGAGCGGGAGGGCCCGAGAGCAGTTCTTC. It translates to CASSLTWSGRAREQFF. J is TRBJ2-1 and V is TRBV28, with 10 nucleotides matching TRBD2. The V gene's germline CDR1 is MDHEN and CDR2 SYDVKM. V gave up 2 bases and J gave up 10 bases; unmatched junction bases: 11. The CDR3 has 16 residues. Complete variable domain (other parts from reference TRBV28 and TRBJ2-1): DVKVTQSSRYLVKRTGEKVFLECVQDMDHENMFWYRQDPGLGLRLIYFSYDVKMKEKGDIPEGYSVSREKKERFSLILESASTNQTSMYLCASSLTWSGRAREQFFGPGTRLTVL.

This clonotype was seen a handful of times. The junction differs from germline at one of its ends, possibly a read error. The rearrangement uses TRBV5-1 and TRBJ2-5, with D perhaps TRBD1 (5 bases). CDR1 and CDR2 from the germline V gene are SGHRS and YFSETQ. This CDR3 region has 13 residues. CDR3 sequence: CASSLPGQETQYF. The CDR3 DNA sequence: TGTGCCAGCAGCTTACCAGGGCAAGAGACCCAGTACTTC.

The chain links TRBV6-4 to TRBJ2-3, with TRBD1 matching 9 bases. J lost 4 bases, V lost 0 bases, and 5 bases had no gene match. This CDR3 is 16 amino acids long. CDR1 is MRHNA, CDR2 SNTAGT, per germline. The CDR3 region is CASSDSGQGGPDTQYF. In DNA form, the CDR3 reads TGTGCCAGCAGTGACTCGGGACAGGGAGGGCCAGATACGCAGTATTTT.

This clonotype has a count of ten or more. The gene calls are TRBV6-1 and TRBJ2-1; TRBD2 matches at 10 bases. CDR3 length: 14 amino acids. The V gene end was trimmed by 7 bases and the J gene end by 7 bases; junction bases not matched to a gene: 7. Germline CDR1 MNHNS, CDR2 SASEGT. The CDR3 DNA sequence: TGTGCCAGCACGGAGGTACTAGCGGGAAATGAGCAGTTCTTC. As protein: CASTEVLAGNEQFF.

The chain recombines TRBV6-1 with TRBJ2-5; D possibly matches TRBD1 or TRBD2 (5 bases each). V lost 2 bases, J lost 5 bases, and 24 bases lay in between. Germline CDR1 reads MNHNS; CDR2 reads SASEGT. This CDR3 comprises 18 residues. In DNA, the CDR3 is TGTGCCAGCAGTGAATACCCGGGACGGAGTAATGGTAGGGAGACCCAGTACTTC. This gives the protein CASSEYPGRSNGRETQYF.

The table lists this clonotype with many counts. V usage is TRBV3-1 and J usage is TRBJ2-3, with 9 bases fitting TRBD2. CDR3 length: 15 residues. Trimming removed 4 bases from V and 10 bases from J; junction bases left unmatched: 12. The germline gives CDR1 LGHDT, CDR2 YNNKEL (reference sequence). The chain's CDR3 is CASSRSSISGSAQYF. CDR3 coding DNA: TGTGCCAGCAGCCGGAGTTCTATTAGCGGGAGTGCGCAGTATTTT.

The chain recombines TRBV5-1 with TRBJ2-7; tentatively, D is TRBD1 (5 bases). This CDR3 region has 15 residues. V was cut by 3 bases and J by 0 bases, with 13 bases left in between. CDR1 is SGHRS and CDR2 is YFSETQ in the germline V gene. In DNA, the CDR3 is TGCGCCAGCAGCTCCGACAGACGGAACTCCTACGAGCAGTACTTC. Translation gives CASSSDRRNSYEQYF.

This clonotype was seen more than once but under ten times. The rearrangement joins TRBV2 to TRBJ2-1, with a possible D match to TRBD2 (6 bases). V lost 6 bases and J lost 7, with 16 bases in between. CDR1 SNHLY and CDR2 FYNNEI come from the germline V gene. The CDR3 has 14 amino acids. The CDR3 bases are TGTGCCAGCAGGAGGGGAGGATGGGGTAATGAGCAGTTCTTC. Translation: CASRRGGWGNEQFF.

This rearrangement joins TRBV15 to TRBJ2-5; the D gene is possibly TRBD2 (6 bases). Germline assignment: CDR1 LNHNV and CDR2 YYDKDF (reference sequence). V lost 6 bases and J 6 bases, leaving 14 bases between the germline ends. The CDR3 has 13 amino acids. For the CDR3, the DNA is TGTGCCACCAGTGACGGGAGCCCTAAGACCCAGTACTTC. Its protein product is CATSDGSPKTQYF.

This clonotype was picked up a small number of times. This chain uses TRBV6-1 with TRBJ2-1; possible D gene TRBD1, 6 bases. Trimming stripped 8 bases from V and 5 bases from J, with 10 bases between. The CDR3 contains 12 residues. CDR1 is MNHNS and CDR2 is SASEGT in the germline V gene. In DNA form, the CDR3 reads TGTGCCAGCGTGGACAGAAACAATGAGCAGTTCTTC. This encodes CASVDRNNEQFF.

This sequence joins TRBV10-3 and TRBJ1-5; D not resolved. In germline, CDR1 is ENHRY, CDR2 SYGVKD. This CDR3 has 14 amino acids. The ends were cut back, 2 bases at V and 1 base at J, with 6 bases in the middle. In nucleotides, the CDR3 is TGTGCCATCAGTGAGGGGAGGAGCAATCAGCCCCAGCATTTT. It specifies CAISEGRSNQPQHF.

The chain recombines TRBV7-9 with TRBJ1-3; 7 bases fit TRBD1. The CDR3 spans 16 residues. Looked up from germline, CDR1 is SEHNR and CDR2 is FQNEAQ (reference sequence). The ends lost 3 bases at V and 4 bases at J; junction bases unmatched: 9. CDR3 residues: CASSFFGTASGNTIYF. CDR3 coding DNA: TGTGCCAGCAGCTTCTTTGGGACAGCTAGCGGAAACACCATATATTTT.

The V call is TRBV27, the J call TRBJ2-1, with TRBD2 matching 14 bases. Germline CDR1 MNHEY, CDR2 SMNVEV (reference sequence). This CDR3 comprises 18 residues. V lost 4 bases to trimming and J lost 4 bases; unmatched junction nucleotides: 9. This CDR3 reads CASSSRGTSGGIYNEQFF. The CDR3 coding sequence is TGTGCCAGCAGTTCCCGCGGGACTAGCGGGGGCATTTACAATGAGCAGTTCTTC.

This clonotype was seen at least ten times. The chain links TRBV5-1 to TRBJ2-3, with 9 nucleotides matching TRBD2. CDR3 length equals 17 residues. Germline CDR1 and CDR2: SGHRS and YFSETQ. V was clipped by 1 base and J by 4 bases; unmatched bases: 10. The CDR3 is CASSLRGSGSVADTQYF. The CDR3 bases are TGCGCCAGCAGCTTGCGGGGTAGCGGGAGTGTCGCAGATACGCAGTATTTT.

V and J are TRBV24-1 and TRBJ1-5, with no clear D. CDR1 and CDR2 from the germline V gene are KGHDR and SFDVKD. Trimming removed 2 bases at V and 2 bases at J, with 9 bases between. The length of the CDR3 is 15 residues. CDR3 sequence (DNA): TGTGCCACCAGTGATTCTGGGGTCCGCAATCAGCCCCAGCATTTT. This encodes CATSDSGVRNQPQHF.